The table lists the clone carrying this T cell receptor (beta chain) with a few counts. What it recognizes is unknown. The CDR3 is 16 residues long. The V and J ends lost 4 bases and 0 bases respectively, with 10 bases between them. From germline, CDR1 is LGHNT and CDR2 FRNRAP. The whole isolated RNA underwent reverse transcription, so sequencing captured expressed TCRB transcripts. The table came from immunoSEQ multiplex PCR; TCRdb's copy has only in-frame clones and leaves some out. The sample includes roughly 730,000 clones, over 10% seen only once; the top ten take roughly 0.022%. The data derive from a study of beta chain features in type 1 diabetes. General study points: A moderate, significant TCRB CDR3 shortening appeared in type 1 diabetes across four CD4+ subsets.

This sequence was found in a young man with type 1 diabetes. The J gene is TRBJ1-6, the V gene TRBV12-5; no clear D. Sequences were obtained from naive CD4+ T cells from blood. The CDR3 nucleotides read TGTGCTAGTGGTTGGGGTCTGAGCTCCTATAATTCACCCCTCCACTTT. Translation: CASGWGLSSYNSPLHF. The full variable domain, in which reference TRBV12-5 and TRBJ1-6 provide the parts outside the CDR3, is DARVTQTPRHKVTEMGQEVTMRCQPILGHNTVFWYRQTMMQGLELLAYFRNRAPLDDSGMPKDRFSAEMPDATLATLKIQPSEPRDSAVYFCASGWGLSSYNSPLHFGNGTRLTVT.